This T cell receptor (beta chain) was documented in a study of cytomegalovirus exposure and HLA in healthy donors. Study conclusions and caveats: Despite most TCR sequences being rare, some public TCRs occurred in many donors. Cytomegalovirus association was assigned to over 150 TCR beta chains.

To note about this clone: Its antigen is unknown.

Data came from immunoSEQ multiplex PCR; TCRdb stores just in-frame clones and leaves some out. The sample gives more than 300,000 clones, roughly 88% of which show up once; over 0.75% is in the top ten. The germline V and J ends were trimmed by 6 bases and 4 bases, with 13 bases remaining between them. The CDR3 extends over 13 amino acids. CDR1 is SEHNR and CDR2 is FQNEAQ in the germline V gene (reference sequence). The chain is built from TRBV7-9 and TRBJ2-7; possibly TRBD2 for D (5 bases). Sample: PBMCs. This sequence was found in a young woman in good health and CMV-seronegative. The CDR3 DNA is TGTGCCAGCAGTCGCGAGCGGCGGTACGAGCAGTACTTC. This encodes CASSRERRYEQYF.